The 31 T cell receptor beta chains below all came from one sample that was sequenced in a study of cytomegalovirus exposure and HLA in healthy donors. PCR involved 60 Vbeta and 13 Jbeta primers. Clones were sequenced by immunoSEQ multiplex PCR, and TCRdb holds only the in-frame ones, with some missing. The sample shows about 160,000 clones, approximately 90% of them seen only once. The sample consisted of PBMCs. Receptor source: a woman aged 30 to 39 in good health and CMV-seronegative.

V is TRBV9 and J is TRBJ2-4; maybe TRBD2 (6 bases). CDR3 length: 15 residues. Deletions cut 0 bases from V and 1 base from J, with 8 bases between. Germline lookup yields CDR1 SGDLS and CDR2 YYNGEE. For the CDR3, the DNA is TGTGCCAGCAGCGTAGTCGGGAGTGCCAAAAACATTCAGTACTTC. Translated: CASSVVGSAKNIQYF.

The V call is TRBV5-1, the J call TRBJ2-5; TRBD2 is a possible D gene (6 bases). The assigned J gene may be wrong: the sequence end matches TRBJ2-7 better. CDR3 length: 18 amino acids. Germline CDR1 is SGHRS and CDR2 is YFSETQ. The CDR3 sequence is CASSPAGTTGSLSYEQYF. In nucleotides, the CDR3 is TGCGCCAGCAGCCCGGCGGGGACCACGGGGTCTCTCTCCTACGAGCAGTACTTC.

The chain joins TRBV27 to TRBJ1-4, with 7 bases that match TRBD1. The V gene's germline CDR1 is MNHEY and CDR2 SMNVEV (reference sequence). This CDR3 contains 17 residues. V dropped 8 bases and J dropped 0; count of bases not matched to a gene: 12. CDR3 region: CASVMEGAKATNEKLFF. The CDR3, as DNA: TGTGCCAGCGTCATGGAGGGGGCAAAGGCAACTAATGAAAAACTGTTTTTT.

As to this clone: One end of the junction does not line up with germline, which may come from a read error. The same CDR3 also results from other DNA sequences found in this sample. This chain uses TRBV30 with TRBJ2-7; weak D call: TRBD2 (5 bases). Germline V lookup: CDR1 GTSNPN, CDR2 SVGIG (reference sequence). The length of the CDR3 is 15 residues. This CDR3 reads CAWGVGPGSSYEQYF. In DNA, the CDR3 is TGTGCCTGGGGGGTAGGGCCGGGGAGCTCCTATGAGCAGTACTTC. Drawing the rest from reference TRBV30 and TRBJ2-7, the complete variable domain is SQTIHQWPATLVQPVGSPLSLECTVEGTSNPNLYWYRQAAGRGLQLLFYSVGIGQISSEVPQNLSASRPQDRQFILSSKKLLLSDSGFYLCAWGVGPGSSYEQYFGPGTRLTVT.

The genes are TRBV30 and TRBJ1-6; the D gene is possibly TRBD1 (5 bases). From germline, CDR1 is GTSNPN and CDR2 SVGIG (reference sequence). The length of the CDR3 is 14 residues. V was cut by 2 bases and J by 6 bases, with 11 bases left in between. The CDR3 region has the DNA TGTGCCTGGAGTACCCAGGGCGGTAATTCACCCCTCCACTTT. This sequence encodes CAWSTQGGNSPLHF.

The chain uses TRBV27 and TRBJ2-7, with D possibly matching TRBD1 (5 bases). CDR3 length equals 15 residues. V was shortened by 5 bases and J by 3 bases, with 17 bases between the two germline ends. Germline assignment: CDR1 MNHEY and CDR2 SMNVEV (reference sequence). The CDR3 coding sequence is TGTGCCAGCAGTCCATCTATAGGGGTTGGCTACGAGCAGTACTTC. This sequence encodes CASSPSIGVGYEQYF.

The chain uses TRBV7-8 and TRBJ1-2; tentative D call: TRBD1 (5 bases). Deletions cut 5 bases from V and 1 base from J, with 11 bases between. Germline V gene data show CDR1 as SGHVS and CDR2 as FQNEAQ. The CDR3 is 14 amino acids. Here the CDR3 reads CASSTDIINYGYTF. Here the CDR3 DNA reads TGTGCCAGCAGCACGGACATCATTAACTATGGCTACACCTTC.

The chain couples TRBV9 to TRBJ1-6; 7 bases agree with TRBD1. The germline V gene has CDR1 SGDLS and CDR2 YYNGEE. The CDR3 spans 14 residues. The trim removed 3 bases at V and 7 bases at J, leaving 4 bases unmatched. As DNA, the CDR3 is TGTGCCAGCAGCGCCAGGGGGGACAATTCACCCCTCCACTTT. Protein: CASSARGDNSPLHF.

The V and J genes are TRBV29-1 and TRBJ2-1; possibly TRBD2 for D (6 bases). Germline V CDR1 and CDR2: SQVTM, ANQGSEA. Trimming took off 6 bases at V and 0 bases at J, with 12 bases between the two ends. The CDR3 consists of 14 residues. The CDR3 bases are TGCAGCGTGAACCGACTAGACTCCTACAATGAGCAGTTCTTC. Amino acids: CSVNRLDSYNEQFF.

CDR3 bases: TGTGCCATCAGTTACGCGGGAGGCCGGGGCACAGATACGCAGTATTTT. Translating it yields CAISYAGGRGTDTQYF. This chain joins TRBV10-3 and TRBJ2-3; TRBD2 matches at 8 bases. The V segment lost 5 bases and the J segment 1 base; nucleotides outside the gene matches: 8. Germline V gene lookup returns CDR1 ENHRY and CDR2 SYGVKD. This CDR3 contains 16 residues.

This clone showed up just once. This rearrangement joins TRBV5-8 to TRBJ1-6; no clear D gene. CDR1 and CDR2 from the germline V gene are SGHTS and YDEGEE. With 4 bases removed from V and 6 bases from J, the gap between germline ends came to 11 bases. The CDR3 has 14 residues. For the CDR3, the DNA is TGTGCCAGCAGCGGGGAGGCCTTTAATTCACCCCTCCACTTT. Its protein is CASSGEAFNSPLHF.

The rearrangement uses TRBV28 and TRBJ2-5; 7 nucleotides align to TRBD1. The CDR3 has 15 amino acids. Looked up from germline, CDR1 is MDHEN and CDR2 is SYDVKM. Trimming cost V 1 base and J 5 bases; bases outside gene matches: 7. The CDR3 sequence: CASSLSTGVGETQYF. For the CDR3, the DNA is TGTGCCAGCAGTTTATCCACAGGGGTTGGGGAGACCCAGTACTTC.

This chain links TRBV10-2 with TRBJ1-1; 8 nucleotides match TRBD1. The CDR3 sequence is 15 residues long. Germline assignment: CDR1 WSHSY and CDR2 SAAADI. V was clipped by 4 bases and J by 1 base; unmatched bases: 5. CDR3 in DNA: TGCGCCAGCAGTGCCCCGGACAGGGCGAACACTGAAGCTTTCTTT. It yields the protein CASSAPDRANTEAFF.

The chain recombines TRBV28 with TRBJ2-7; 10 bases align to TRBD1. Per the germline V gene, CDR1 is MDHEN and CDR2 is SYDVKM. This CDR3 has 15 residues. Germline trimming cut 5 bases from V and 3 bases from J; bases unmatched to any gene: 7. The CDR3 nucleotides are TGTGCCAGCAGTGGAGAGGGACAGGGGAGCTACGAGCAGTACTTC. Protein sequence: CASSGEGQGSYEQYF.

This clone is a singleton in its sample. The chain is built from TRBV7-6 and TRBJ1-5; a weak D match, TRBD1 (5 bases). CDR1 is SGHVS, CDR2 FNYEAQ, per germline. CDR3 length: 14 residues. V was clipped by 5 bases and J by 6 bases, with 14 bases between them. The CDR3 DNA follows: TGTGCCAGCAGCCTACGATGGGGGGGTCAGCCCCAGCATTTT. Translated, it gives CASSLRWGGQPQHF.

V gene TRBV30 combines with J gene TRBJ2-1; D call uncertain. Germline CDR1 and CDR2: GTSNPN and SVGIG (reference sequence). Trimming pared 2 bases from V and 1 base from J, leaving 6 bases between. The CDR3 is 13 amino acids. As DNA, the CDR3 is TGTGCCTGGAGTCCGGGTTCCTACAATGAGCAGTTCTTC. Translation gives CAWSPGSYNEQFF.

The rearrangement links TRBV19 to TRBJ2-7; D call uncertain. This CDR3 spans 16 amino acids. V lost 0 bases, J lost 1 base, and 13 bases lay in between. Germline assignment: CDR1 LNHDA and CDR2 SQIVND (reference sequence). CDR3 sequence: CASSIDHRTRSYEQYF. The CDR3 DNA reads as TGTGCCAGTAGTATAGATCATAGAACGAGATCCTACGAGCAGTACTTC.

V gene TRBV5-8 combines with J gene TRBJ1-2, with D perhaps matching TRBD1 (6 bases). With 4 bases removed from V and 2 bases from J, the gap between germline ends came to 9 bases. CDR3 length: 13 residues. Germline V lookup: CDR1 SGHTS, CDR2 YDEGEE. For the CDR3, the DNA is TGTGCCAGCAGCAACAGGGTGAACTATGGCTACACCTTC. Translation gives CASSNRVNYGYTF.

This CDR3 reads CASGPPRGNTIYF. The CDR3 DNA is TGTGCTAGTGGTCCCCCCCGGGGAAACACCATATATTTT. J is TRBJ1-3 and V is TRBV12-5; D unresolved. V was pared by 5 bases and J by 4 bases, with 9 bases between. The CDR3 is 13 residues long. Germline CDR1 reads LGHNT; CDR2 reads FRNRAP.

The table lists this clone with a count of one. The chain uses TRBV4-1 and TRBJ2-4; D is undetermined. This CDR3 region has 16 residues. Trimming took off 0 bases at V and 6 bases at J, with 15 bases between the two ends. The germline CDR1 and CDR2 sequences are MGHRA and YSYEKL. The CDR3 here is CASSQDPGRGGNIQYF. In DNA, the CDR3 is TGCGCCAGCAGCCAAGATCCCGGCCGCGGTGGAAACATTCAGTACTTC.

The chain carries TRBV5-1 and TRBJ1-1; 7 bases line up with TRBD1. The junction had 4 bases not matched to a gene; V was cut back by 2 bases and J by 0 bases. The length of the CDR3 is 15 residues. The germline gives CDR1 SGHRS, CDR2 YFSETQ. The CDR3 bases are TGCGCCAGCAGCTTCTACAGGGGCTTGAACACTGAAGCTTTCTTT. Translation: CASSFYRGLNTEAFF.

The chain recombines TRBV7-2 with TRBJ2-3; D not certain. Germline V CDR1 and CDR2: SGHTA, FQGNSA. With 3 bases removed from V and 4 bases from J, the gap between germline ends came to 11 bases. The CDR3 consists of 14 residues. The CDR3, as DNA: TGTGCCAGCAGCTTGAACCCCCCGGCAGATACGCAGTATTTT. Encoded protein: CASSLNPPADTQYF.

The genes are TRBV29-1 and TRBJ1-1; TRBD1 matches 8 bases. The J segment lost 6 bases and the V segment lost 6 bases, leaving 9 bases of the junction unmatched. The CDR3 runs to 13 residues. Germline CDR1 is SQVTM and CDR2 is ANQGSEA. CDR3 amino acids: CSVDRGRGAEAFF. In DNA form, the CDR3 reads TGCAGCGTCGACAGGGGACGCGGGGCTGAAGCTTTCTTT.

The chain carries TRBV19 and TRBJ2-1; 11 bases agree with TRBD2. CDR1 and CDR2 (germline): LNHDA, SQIVND (reference sequence). The CDR3 spans 14 residues. The V gene end was trimmed by 7 bases and the J gene end by 9 bases; junction bases not matched to a gene: 8. This CDR3 reads CASNLLAGDGEQFF. CDR3 nucleotide sequence: TGTGCCAGTAACCTACTAGCGGGAGACGGTGAGCAGTTCTTC.

The chain couples TRBV5-1 to TRBJ2-1; D remains unclear. V lost 4 bases to trimming and J lost 0 bases, with 11 bases between them. CDR3 length: 15 residues. In germline, CDR1 is SGHRS, CDR2 YFSETQ. In DNA form, the CDR3 reads TGCGCCAGCAGCCCCCCCCAGGACTCCTACAATGAGCAGTTCTTC. Protein: CASSPPQDSYNEQFF.

The chain is built from TRBV20-1 and TRBJ2-7; possibly TRBD1 for D (5 bases). V dropped 0 bases and J dropped 8 bases, with 8 bases sitting between them. Per germline, CDR1 DFQATT and CDR2 SNEGSKA (reference sequence). The CDR3 runs to 11 residues. In DNA, the CDR3 is TGCAGTGCTAGAGAGGGGCAAAAGCAGTACTTC. Encoded protein: CSAREGQKQYF.

V and J are TRBV5-1 and TRBJ2-5, with a possible D match to TRBD2 (6 bases). The closer fit of TRBJ2-7 to the DNA end suggests the J call may be wrong. CDR1 and CDR2 from the germline V gene are SGHRS and YFSETQ. The CDR3 is 14 residues long. The CDR3 loop is CASSLKGGGAEQYF. The CDR3 coding sequence is TGCGCCAGCAGCCTCAAGGGTGGAGGGGCCGAGCAGTACTTC.

This chain uses TRBV27 with TRBJ2-2; TRBD2 is a possible D gene (5 bases). V was cut by 3 bases and J by 4 bases, with 12 bases left in between. The CDR3 spans 15 residues. Germline assignment: CDR1 MNHEY and CDR2 SMNVEV (reference sequence). The CDR3 spells CASSFLAGPTGELFF. The CDR3 nucleotides read TGTGCCAGCAGTTTCCTTGCGGGTCCCACCGGGGAGCTGTTTTTT.

The chain combines TRBV27 with TRBJ1-4, with 8 positions matching TRBD1. The CDR3 is made up of 15 amino acids. The V gene's germline CDR1 is MNHEY and CDR2 SMNVEV (reference sequence). Germline trimming cut 6 bases from V and 8 bases from J; bases unmatched to any gene: 11. The DNA for the CDR3 is TGTGCCAGCAGGGAAAGACAGGGGATTCGGGAAAAACTGTTTTTT. This codes for CASRERQGIREKLFF.

The rearrangement joins TRBV12-5 to TRBJ2-7, with D uncertain. Trimming took 2 bases from V and 5 from J, leaving 4 bases between them. From germline, CDR1 is LGHNT and CDR2 FRNRAP. This CDR3 has 11 amino acids. The CDR3 sequence is CASGLRDEQYF. DNA for the CDR3: TGTGCTAGTGGTTTGCGAGACGAGCAGTACTTC.

This chain connects TRBV5-4 to TRBJ2-1, with D possibly TRBD2 on 7 matching bases. The germline V and J ends were trimmed by 4 bases and 7 bases, with 18 bases remaining between them. Germline assignment: CDR1 SGHNT and CDR2 YYREEE (reference sequence). The CDR3 covers 15 residues. The CDR3 sequence: CASSPPPGGSNEQFF. The CDR3 coding sequence is TGTGCCAGCAGCCCCCCCCCGGGGGGCTCAAATGAGCAGTTCTTC.